This TCR beta chain was recorded in a study of T cell responses to AZD1222 COVID-19 vaccine. General study points: Seropositive at baseline were only a handful of AZD1222 recipients. Sampling captured repertoires only after the peak T cell response. Spike-specific TCR breadth and depth went up after people got two AZD1222 doses.

A remark on this clone: Its antigen is unknown.

V lost 1 base, J lost 5 bases, and 1 base stayed unmatched. Germline CDR1 reads MGHRA; CDR2 reads YSYEKL. There are 13 residues in the CDR3. Analyses pooled second doses at about 4 or about 12 weeks. The table came from immunoSEQ multiplex PCR; TCRdb's copy has only in-frame clones and leaves some out. The sample holds fewer than 120,000 clones; 85% to 90% are singletons and the top ten take 15%. The clonotype comes from an adult who received the AZD1222 COVID-19 vaccine. The V gene is TRBV4-1, the J gene TRBJ1-1; 7 bases are a match to TRBD1. The source was peripheral blood, collected 28 days after the second AZD1222 dose. The CDR3 nucleotides are TGCGCCAGCAGCCAAGTACAGGGGACTGAAGCTTTCTTT. Translating gives CASSQVQGTEAFF.